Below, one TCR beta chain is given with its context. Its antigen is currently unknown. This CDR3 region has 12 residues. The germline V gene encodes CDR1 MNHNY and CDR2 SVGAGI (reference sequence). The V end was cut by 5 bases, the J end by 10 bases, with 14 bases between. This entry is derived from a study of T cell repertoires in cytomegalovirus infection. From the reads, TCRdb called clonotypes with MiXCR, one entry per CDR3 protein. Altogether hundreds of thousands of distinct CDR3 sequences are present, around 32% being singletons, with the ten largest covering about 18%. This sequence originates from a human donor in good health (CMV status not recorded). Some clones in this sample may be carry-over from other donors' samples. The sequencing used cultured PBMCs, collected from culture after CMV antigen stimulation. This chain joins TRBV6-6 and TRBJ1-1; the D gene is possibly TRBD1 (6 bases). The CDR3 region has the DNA TGTGCCAGCAGTGTATACAGGGACCCAGCTTTCTTT. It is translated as CASSVYRDPAFF.